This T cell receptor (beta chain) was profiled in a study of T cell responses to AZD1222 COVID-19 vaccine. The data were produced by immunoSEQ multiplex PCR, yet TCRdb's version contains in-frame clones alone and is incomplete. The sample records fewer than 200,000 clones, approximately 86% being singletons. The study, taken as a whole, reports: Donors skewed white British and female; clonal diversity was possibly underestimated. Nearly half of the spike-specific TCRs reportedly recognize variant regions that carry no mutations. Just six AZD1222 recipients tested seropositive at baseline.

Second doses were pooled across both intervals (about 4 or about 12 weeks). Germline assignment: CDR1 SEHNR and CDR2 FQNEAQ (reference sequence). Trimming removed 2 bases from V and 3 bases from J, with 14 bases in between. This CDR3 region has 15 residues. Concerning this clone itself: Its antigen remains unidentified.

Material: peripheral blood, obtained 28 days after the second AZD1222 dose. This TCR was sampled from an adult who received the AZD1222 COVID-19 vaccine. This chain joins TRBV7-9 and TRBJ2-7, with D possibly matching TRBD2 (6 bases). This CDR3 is CASSLMEGSYYEQYF. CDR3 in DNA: TGTGCCAGCAGCTTAATGGAGGGTAGTTACTACGAGCAGTACTTC. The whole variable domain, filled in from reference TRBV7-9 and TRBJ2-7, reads DTGVSQNPRHKITKRGQNVTFRCDPISEHNRLYWYRQTLGQGPEFLTYFQNEAQLEKSRLLSDRFSAERPKGSFSTLEIQRTEQGDSAMYLCASSLMEGSYYEQYFGPGTRLTVT.